One and the same sample provided the 23 T cell receptor beta chains below, sequenced in a study of blood T cell repertoires in COVID-19. Clones were read by immunoSEQ multiplex PCR, and TCRdb kept only the in-frame ones, dropping some. Here the sample spans roughly 150,000 clones, more than 75% being singletons. The material sequenced was peripheral blood. The receptors shown here come from a woman of 80 years or more with COVID-19, enrolled during active disease.

Only a few counts were recorded for this clone. The chain joins TRBV7-9 to TRBJ1-2; 7 bases map to TRBD1. The CDR3 totals 12 residues. V dropped 5 bases and J dropped 8; count of bases not matched to a gene: 5. Germline values: CDR1 SEHNR, CDR2 FQNEAQ (reference sequence). CDR3 sequence: CASSRTGGGYTF. CDR3 DNA: TGTGCCAGCAGCAGGACAGGAGGAGGCTACACCTTC.

The rearrangement links TRBV27 to TRBJ2-1; 7 bases match TRBD1. Germline assignment: CDR1 MNHEY and CDR2 SMNVEV (reference sequence). The CDR3 has 15 amino acids. Trimming at V came to 2 bases and at J to 9 bases, leaving 10 bases not matched to a gene. The DNA for the CDR3 is TGTGCCAGCAGTTTAAGGCAGGGGGTTCGTGGTGAGCAGTTCTTC. Translated: CASSLRQGVRGEQFF.

J is TRBJ2-7 and V is TRBV7-2, with 8 positions matching TRBD1. Looked up from germline, CDR1 is SGHTA and CDR2 is FQGNSA. The CDR3 loop spans 14 amino acids. Trimming at V came to 1 base and at J to 5 bases, leaving 4 bases not matched to a gene. The CDR3 nucleotides read TGTGCCAGCAGCTTAGGGGACAGGCCCCACGAGCAGTACTTC. Encoded protein: CASSLGDRPHEQYF.

This chain connects TRBV28 to TRBJ2-7, with 7 positions matching TRBD2. The CDR3 spans 15 residues. CDR1 is MDHEN, CDR2 SYDVKM, per germline. The J segment lost 4 bases and the V segment lost 6 bases, leaving 12 bases of the junction unmatched. The DNA of the CDR3 is TGTGCCAGCAGGACGGGGGGTCAGGGAGAATACGAGCAGTACTTC. Encoded protein: CASRTGGQGEYEQYF. Full variable domain (remainder filled in from reference TRBV28 and TRBJ2-7): DVKVTQSSRYLVKRTGEKVFLECVQDMDHENMFWYRQDPGLGLRLIYFSYDVKMKEKGDIPEGYSVSREKKERFSLILESASTNQTSMYLCASRTGGQGEYEQYFGPGTRLTVT.

The chain combines TRBV21-1 with TRBJ2-1; the table names TRBD2, a call not compared with the DNA. TRBV21-1 counts as a pseudogene. This CDR3 region has 15 residues. The CDR3, as DNA: TGTGCCAGCATCACTAGCGGGAGAGTAGCAAATGAGCAGTTCTTC. This translates into CASITSGRVANEQFF.

V gene TRBV7-9 combines with J gene TRBJ2-5, with 9 bases aligning to TRBD2. This CDR3 comprises 16 residues. V was clipped by 4 bases and J by 4 bases; unmatched bases: 10. Germline assignment: CDR1 SEHNR and CDR2 FQNEAQ (reference sequence). CDR3 loop: CASSSQGLAVRETQYF. In DNA, the CDR3 is TGTGCCAGCAGCTCGCAGGGACTAGCAGTTCGAGAGACCCAGTACTTC.

The V gene is TRBV3-1 (or the pseudogene TRBV3-2), the J gene TRBJ2-3; 11 bases match TRBD2. The CDR3 sequence is 18 residues long. V shed 3 bases and J 5 bases; nucleotides not matched to a gene: 13. Germline V gives CDR1 LGHDT, CDR2 YNNKEL (reference sequence). CDR3 sequence: CASSQLPLAGGGGDTQYF. In DNA form, the CDR3 reads TGTGCCAGCAGCCAGTTACCTTTAGCGGGAGGGGGCGGAGATACGCAGTATTTT.

V gene TRBV4-2 combines with J gene TRBJ1-4; no definite D call. The CDR3 has 11 residues. Germline V lookup: CDR1 LGHNA, CDR2 YNFKEQ. Trimming removed 5 bases at V and 8 bases at J, with 6 bases between. The CDR3 loop reads CASSSQEKLFF. The CDR3 coding sequence is TGTGCCAGCAGCTCCCAGGAAAAACTGTTTTTT.

The chain is built from TRBV18 and TRBJ1-2; possible D gene TRBD1, 6 bases. The CDR3 is 15 amino acids. CDR1 KGHSH and CDR2 LQKENI come from the germline V gene. The V gene lost 6 bases and the J gene lost 4 bases, with 18 bases spanning the gap. The CDR3 loop reads CASSPTSATGYGYTF. The CDR3 DNA follows: TGTGCCAGCTCCCCTACCTCCGCGACAGGCTATGGCTACACCTTC.

As regards this clone: Mismatch with germline at one junction end may stem from a read error. V and J are TRBV2 and TRBJ1-2, with unresolved D. The CDR3 runs 11 residues. Germline V CDR1 and CDR2: SNHLY, FYNNEI. The CDR3 here is CASSEGSGYTF. Here the CDR3 DNA reads TGTGCCAGCAGCGAAGGTAGCGGCTACACCTTC.

J is TRBJ1-3 and V is TRBV28; a weak D match, TRBD1 (6 bases). The CDR3 runs to 13 residues. With 9 bases removed from V and 6 bases from J, the gap between germline ends came to 15 bases. Germline V gives CDR1 MDHEN, CDR2 SYDVKM. The CDR3 spells CASAQQGSNTIYF. Written as DNA, the CDR3 is TGTGCCAGTGCTCAACAGGGTTCAAACACCATATATTTT.

This chain uses TRBV5-8 with TRBJ2-2; 7 nucleotides match TRBD1. The CDR3 is made up of 17 amino acids. With V trimmed by 0 bases and J by 6 bases, 11 bases remained unmatched. Per the germline V gene, CDR1 is SGHTS and CDR2 is YDEGEE. The CDR3 region is CASSLEGQRLRSGELFF. DNA for the CDR3: TGTGCCAGCAGCTTGGAGGGACAGAGGTTGCGGTCCGGGGAGCTGTTTTTT.

The chain joins TRBV11-3 to TRBJ2-1; 13 positions match TRBD2. This CDR3 region has 15 residues. The V segment lost 3 bases and the J segment 5 bases; nucleotides outside the gene matches: 1. From germline, CDR1 is SGHNT and CDR2 YENEEA. CDR3 DNA sequence: TGTGCCAGCAGCTTGGGACTAGCGGGAAACAATGAGCAGTTCTTC. Translation: CASSLGLAGNNEQFF. The full variable domain, rest sourced from reference TRBV11-3 and TRBJ2-1, is EAGVVQSPRYKIIEKKQPVAFWCNPISGHNTLYWYLQNLGQGPELLIRYENEEAVDDSQLPKDRFSAERLKGVDSTLKIQPAELGDSAVYLCASSLGLAGNNEQFFGPGTRLTVL.

The J gene is TRBJ1-2, the V gene TRBV5-6; 10 nucleotides align to TRBD1. The CDR3 has 16 residues. Germline lookup yields CDR1 SGHDT and CDR2 YYEEEE. V was clipped by 5 bases and J by 0 bases; unmatched bases: 7. CDR3 residues: CASSPGTGESNYGYTF. DNA of the CDR3: TGTGCCAGCAGTCCCGGGACAGGGGAGTCTAACTATGGCTACACCTTC.

The chain recombines TRBV14 with TRBJ2-2; the D is unclear. In germline, CDR1 is SGHDN, CDR2 FVKESK. The CDR3 spans 15 residues. With 4 bases removed from V and 4 bases from J, the gap between germline ends came to 13 bases. The CDR3 DNA follows: TGTGCCAGCAGCCTTCAGTTGGCCGCCACCGGGGAGCTGTTTTTT. It is translated as CASSLQLAATGELFF.

This clone was recorded a few times. V gene TRBV5-8 combines with J gene TRBJ1-1, with D tentatively TRBD1 (5 bases). Germline loops: CDR1 SGHTS, CDR2 YDEGEE. Trimming removed 4 bases at V and 0 bases at J, with 7 bases between. The CDR3 totals 13 residues. The CDR3 here is CASSPRVNTEAFF. DNA for the CDR3: TGTGCCAGCAGCCCCAGGGTGAACACTGAAGCTTTCTTT.

V is TRBV28 and J is TRBJ1-4, with 8 bases that match TRBD1. The ends lost 10 bases at V and 5 bases at J; junction bases unmatched: 9. The length of the CDR3 is 14 residues. Germline loops: CDR1 MDHEN, CDR2 SYDVKM. CDR3 residues: CAISPGQANEKLFF. The DNA for the CDR3 is TGTGCCATTTCCCCGGGACAGGCAAATGAAAAACTGTTTTTT.

This clone was counted a few times. The chain joins TRBV9 to TRBJ1-6; possibly TRBD1 for D (6 bases). The CDR3 totals 13 residues. Per germline, CDR1 SGDLS and CDR2 YYNGEE. V was pared by 3 bases and J by 9 bases, with 10 bases between. CDR3 region: CASSAGTTSPLHF. The CDR3 region has the DNA TGTGCCAGCAGCGCAGGGACAACTTCACCCCTCCACTTT.

This chain links TRBV6-2 or TRBV6-3 with TRBJ2-7; the match to TRBD1 covers 9 bases. The germline V gene has CDR1 MNHEY and CDR2 SVGEGT. The trim removed 0 bases at V and 2 bases at J, leaving 11 bases unmatched. The CDR3 is 18 amino acids. The CDR3 sequence: CASSYSPRGQGRTYEQYF. As DNA, the CDR3 is TGTGCCAGCAGTTACTCACCCAGAGGACAGGGGCGTACCTACGAGCAGTACTTC.

The chain joins TRBV19 to TRBJ1-5; 8 bases map to TRBD1. The CDR3 has 14 amino acids. The germline CDR1 and CDR2 sequences are LNHDA and SQIVND (reference sequence). The V gene end was trimmed by 5 bases and the J gene end by 4 bases; junction bases not matched to a gene: 4. The CDR3 is CASSAGTGNQPQHF. In nucleotides, the CDR3 is TGTGCCAGTAGTGCCGGGACAGGTAATCAGCCCCAGCATTTT. Full variable domain (remainder filled in from reference TRBV19 and TRBJ1-5): DGGITQSPKYLFRKEGQNVTLSCEQNLNHDAMYWYRQDPGQGLRLIYYSQIVNDFQKGDIAEGYSVSREKKESFPLTVTSAQKNPTAFYLCASSAGTGNQPQHFGDGTRLSIL.

The V and J genes are TRBV7-2 and TRBJ1-5; tentatively, D is TRBD1 (5 bases). The CDR3 covers 15 residues. Germline V gene lookup returns CDR1 SGHTA and CDR2 FQGNSA. V was pared by 1 base and J by 6 bases, with 13 bases between. CDR3 in amino acids: CASSLGVQGGQPQHF. The CDR3 bases are TGTGCCAGCAGCTTAGGCGTCCAGGGCGGTCAGCCCCAGCATTTT.

The rearrangement uses TRBV19 and TRBJ2-1; a weak D match, TRBD2 (5 bases). The CDR3 runs 15 residues. V was cut by 7 bases and J by 3 bases, with 16 bases left in between. The germline gives CDR1 LNHDA, CDR2 SQIVND (reference sequence). CDR3 amino acids: CASIGSGNSYNEQFF. The CDR3 DNA reads as TGTGCCAGTATAGGATCGGGGAATAGCTACAATGAGCAGTTCTTC.

DNA of the CDR3: TGTGCCAGCAGCCCGGGACAGGGTGGAAACACCATATATTTT. As protein: CASSPGQGGNTIYF. The genes are TRBV3-1 (or the pseudogene TRBV3-2) and TRBJ1-3; 9 positions match TRBD1. Germline CDR1 is LGHDT and CDR2 is YNNKEL (reference sequence). Trimming at V came to 4 bases and at J to 3 bases, leaving 1 base not matched to a gene. The CDR3 has 14 residues.